The 13 T cell receptor beta chains below come from one sample, sequenced in a study of blood T cells in healthy people across ages. PCR was performed a second time for about 7 to 11 cycles using a sample-barcoded 5' primer and a J-beta primer mix. Each CDR3 protein is one row after TCRdb ran MiXCR on the 5' RACE reads. The table lists hundreds of thousands of distinct CDR3 sequences, roughly 27% of them singletons, with roughly 28% in the top ten. The sequenced material came from blood. The receptors come from a woman aged 70-85 years in good health.

About this clonotype: The junction and the germline gene differ at one end; a read error may be behind it. This chain connects TRBV28 to TRBJ2-5, with D uncertain. The J call is doubtful: the DNA matches TRBJ2-7 better. The germline V gene encodes CDR1 MDHEN and CDR2 SYDVKM. The CDR3 length is 12 residues. CDR3 nucleotides: TGTGCCAGTAGTTCAACCCGAGACGAGCAGTACTTC. Residues: CASSSTRDEQYF.

This clonotype was picked up a small number of times. Since a much larger clone is just one base distant, this may be a read error. The rearrangement uses TRBV6-5 and TRBJ2-7, with 8 bases fitting TRBD1. V was pared by 0 bases and J by 2 bases, with 9 bases of the junction left unmatched. CDR1 and CDR2 from the germline V gene are MNHEY and SVGAGI. This CDR3 comprises 17 residues. CDR3 sequence reads: CASSYSKAQGAPYEQYF. The CDR3 DNA follows: TGTGCCAGCAGTTACTCGAAGGCCCAGGGGGCACCCTACGAGCAGTACTTC.

The chain links TRBV27 to TRBJ2-7; D possibly matches TRBD1 or TRBD2 (5 bases each). V was shortened by 5 bases and J by 6 bases, with 14 bases between the two germline ends. The CDR3 spans 13 residues. Germline CDR1 reads MNHEY; CDR2 reads SMNVEV (reference sequence). The CDR3 DNA reads TGTGCCAGCAGTCCTCAGGGAGAAGGCGAGCAGTACTTC. Its protein is CASSPQGEGEQYF.

This chain uses TRBV29-1 with TRBJ2-1; 9 bases are shared with TRBD1. The V and J ends lost 5 bases and 0 bases, in that order; junction bases with no gene match: 5. Per the germline V gene, CDR1 is SQVTM and CDR2 is ANQGSEA. The CDR3 consists of 15 residues. The CDR3 DNA is TGCAGCGTTCGCGGGACAGGGAGCTCCTACAATGAGCAGTTCTTC. Amino acid sequence: CSVRGTGSSYNEQFF.

This clonotype was seen a few times. The genes are TRBV5-1 and TRBJ2-3, with D hard to call. V gave up 4 bases and J gave up 1 base, with 13 bases separating them. Germline V lookup: CDR1 SGHRS, CDR2 YFSETQ. CDR3 length: 15 amino acids. The CDR3 sequence: CASSPVSPRTDTQYF. CDR3 nucleotide sequence: TGCGCCAGCAGCCCAGTTTCTCCCCGCACAGATACGCAGTATTTT.

This clonotype was seen a handful of times. The rearrangement links TRBV7-3 to TRBJ2-4; TRBD1 matches at 7 bases. V shed 0 bases, J shed 4 bases, and the junction held 6 bases outside the gene matches. There are 16 residues in the CDR3. Germline V gene lookup returns CDR1 SGHTA and CDR2 FQGTGA. Here the CDR3 reads CASSLTPGTAKNIQYF. The DNA of the CDR3 is TGTGCCAGCAGCTTAACCCCCGGGACAGCAAAAAACATTCAGTACTTC.

This chain joins TRBV28 and TRBJ1-1; no clear D gene. With 2 bases removed from V and 6 bases from J, the gap between germline ends came to 7 bases. The germline V gene encodes CDR1 MDHEN and CDR2 SYDVKM. The CDR3 extends over 12 amino acids. CDR3 nucleotide sequence: TGTGCCAGCAGTTTAGCGGGCCCTGAAGCTTTCTTT. It yields the protein CASSLAGPEAFF.

This clonotype was seen a handful of times. This chain joins TRBV5-1 and TRBJ1-2; 9 nucleotides line up with TRBD1. Germline loops: CDR1 SGHRS, CDR2 YFSETQ. The V segment lost 4 bases and the J segment 6 bases; nucleotides outside the gene matches: 10. The CDR3 is 15 residues long. CDR3 sequence reads: CASSTSPDRGNGYTF. The CDR3 region has the DNA TGCGCCAGCAGCACGAGTCCAGACAGGGGGAATGGCTACACCTTC. The full variable domain, rest sourced from reference TRBV5-1 and TRBJ1-2, is KAGVTQTPRYLIKTRGQQVTLSCSPISGHRSVSWYQQTPGQGLQFLFEYFSETQRNKGNFPGRFSGRQFSNSRSEMNVSTLELGDSALYLCASSTSPDRGNGYTFGSGTRLTVV.

This chain connects TRBV18 to TRBJ2-1; 13 nucleotides match TRBD2. From germline, CDR1 is KGHSH and CDR2 LQKENI. Unmatched junction bases numbered 7, after V lost 3 bases and J lost 8 bases. The CDR3 has 16 amino acids. CDR3 loop: CASSPEGLAGVYEQFF. The CDR3 bases are TGTGCCAGCTCACCTGAAGGACTAGCGGGAGTATATGAGCAGTTCTTC.

This clonotype was seen repeatedly, ten times or more. Written as DNA, the CDR3 is TGCGCCAGCAGCTCTCCGAAGACAGGGCTGGGGAAACTGTTTTTT. Residues: CASSSPKTGLGKLFF. The V and J genes are TRBV4-1 and TRBJ1-4, with 7 nucleotides matching TRBD1. CDR1 is MGHRA and CDR2 is YSYEKL in the germline V gene. Trimming cost V 5 bases and J 11 bases; bases outside gene matches: 14. The CDR3 consists of 15 residues.

The rearrangement links TRBV5-5 to TRBJ2-6; D may be TRBD1 or TRBD2 (5 bases each). CDR1 SGHKS and CDR2 YYEKEE come from the germline V gene (reference sequence). Between the trimmed V and J ends, which lost 5 bases and 2 bases, there was a span of 11 bases. This CDR3 has 15 residues. The CDR3 region has the DNA TGTGCCAGCAGGTGGGACGGAACTGGGGCCAACGTCCTGACTTTC. Its translation: CASRWDGTGANVLTF.

This clonotype was seen ten or more times. This rearrangement joins TRBV5-1 to TRBJ1-4; 8 nucleotides align to TRBD1. Trimming took 1 base from V and 4 from J; bases not matched to a gene: 0. This CDR3 has 14 residues. Germline V gives CDR1 SGHRS, CDR2 YFSETQ. CDR3 DNA sequence: TGCGCCAGCAGCTTGACAGGGGGTAATGAAAAACTGTTTTTT. The encoded protein is CASSLTGGNEKLFF.

This chain joins TRBV5-1 and TRBJ2-3, with D possibly TRBD2 on 5 matching bases. Germline V lookup: CDR1 SGHRS, CDR2 YFSETQ. CDR3 length equals 13 residues. Trimming removed 7 bases from V and 0 bases from J, with 9 bases in between. CDR3 loop: CASGRISTDTQYF. CDR3 sequence (DNA): TGCGCCAGCGGGAGAATAAGCACAGATACGCAGTATTTT.